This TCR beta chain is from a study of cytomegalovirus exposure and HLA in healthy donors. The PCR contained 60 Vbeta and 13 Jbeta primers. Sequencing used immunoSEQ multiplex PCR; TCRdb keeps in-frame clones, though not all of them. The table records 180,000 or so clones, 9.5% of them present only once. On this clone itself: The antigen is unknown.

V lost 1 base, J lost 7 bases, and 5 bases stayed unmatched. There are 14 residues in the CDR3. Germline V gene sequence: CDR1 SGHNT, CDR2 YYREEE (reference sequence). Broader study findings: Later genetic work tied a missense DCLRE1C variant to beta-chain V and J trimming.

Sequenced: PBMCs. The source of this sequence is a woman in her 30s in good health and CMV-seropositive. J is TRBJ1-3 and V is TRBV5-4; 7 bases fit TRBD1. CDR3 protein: CASSLNRGENTIYF. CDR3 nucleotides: TGTGCCAGCAGCTTGAACAGGGGCGAGAACACCATATATTTT.